Listed below are T cell receptor gamma chains from one sample, sequenced in a study of intestinal T cells in coeliac disease. TCRdb used CATT to re-call clones from the multiplex PCR reads. The sample lists about 860 gamma-chain clones, about half occurring once. The sequencing input was a duodenal biopsy. These TCRs come from a human donor with celiac disease. CDR3s include the opening cysteine and the closing phenylalanine or tryptophan.

v_call	j_call	cdr3_aa
TRGV10	TRGJP1	CAAWDSNGRTNHHVVFKIF
TRGV3	TRGJ1/TRGJ2	CADLGQGYYKKLF
TRGV10	TRGJP1	CAAWGYMPTGWFKIF
TRGV11	TRGJ1/TRGJ2	CACWARRSLLISKLF
TRGV9	TRGJ1/TRGJ2	CALWADSYYKKLF
TRGV10	TRGJP2	CAPPSSDWIKTF
TRGV2	TRGJP1	CATWDGSGWFKIF
TRGV2	TRGJP2	CATWDGCSDWIKTF
TRGV2	TRGJ1/TRGJ2	CATWDGAGKKLF
TRGV3	TRGJ1/TRGJ2	CATWGQAGGTSYYKKLF
TRGV11	TRGJ1/TRGJ2	CALLGTPRPYKKLF
TRGV9	TRGJ1/TRGJ2	CALWEVPYSGKLF
TRGV9	TRGJ1/TRGJ2	CALWEVHRVIIKKLF
TRGV3	TRGJ1/TRGJ2	CADLGQARLNYYKKLF
TRGV11	TRGJ1/TRGJ2	CACWIQARGPNYKKLF
TRGV10	TRGJP1	CAAWDSHVFRSGWFKIF
TRGV4	TRGJ1/TRGJ2	CATWGGNYYKKLF
TRGV3	TRGJP1	CATWDRQSMAGFKIF
TRGV3	TRGJ1/TRGJ2	CATCPVKKLF
TRGV9	TRGJ1/TRGJ2	CALWECIGYYKKLF
TRGV9	TRGJ1/TRGJ2	CALWEVRFAKKLF
TRGV9	TRGJP1	CATPKGWFKIF
TRGV8	TRGJ1/TRGJ2	CAPGINYYKKLF
TRGV2	TRGJ1/TRGJ2	CAPGRVEKLF
TRGV3	TRGJP1	CATWGQAVHGRFKIF
TRGV10	TRGJ1/TRGJ2	CAAWGRYYKKLF
TRGV10	TRGJP1	CAALGWFKIF
TRGV8	TRGJ1/TRGJ2	CATWNRINYKKLF
TRGV8	TRGJP1	CATWDKDGYWFKIF
TRGV4	TRGJ1/TRGJ2	CATGMAAHYKKLF
TRGV8	TRGJ1/TRGJ2	CATWTLDLRKLF
TRGV10	TRGJ1/TRGJ2	CAAWDSFRAINKKLF
TRGV11	TRGJP1	CASESVGFKIF
TRGV10	TRGJP1	CAAWDTIHFGWFKIF
TRGV4	TRGJ1/TRGJ2	CATWDWYYKKLF
TRGV3	TRGJ1/TRGJ2	CATWTDSYKKLF
TRGV8	TRGJ1/TRGJ2	CATWDRPKRDYKKLF
TRGV10	TRGJP1	CAAFSIPLGWFKIF
TRGV8	TRGJ1/TRGJ2	CATWDIAPITYKKLF
TRGV3	TRGJ1/TRGJ2	CATWDRPGVRSYYKKLF
TRGV5	TRGJ1/TRGJ2	CATWDRSRAYYKKLF
TRGV5	TRGJ1/TRGJ2	CATWDLETPYYKKLF
TRGV5	TRGJ1/TRGJ2	CATWVLLGDYKKLF
TRGV2	TRGJ1/TRGJ2	CATWDGPRFQKLF
TRGV11	TRGJ1/TRGJ2	CACWIRHVTPNYKKLF